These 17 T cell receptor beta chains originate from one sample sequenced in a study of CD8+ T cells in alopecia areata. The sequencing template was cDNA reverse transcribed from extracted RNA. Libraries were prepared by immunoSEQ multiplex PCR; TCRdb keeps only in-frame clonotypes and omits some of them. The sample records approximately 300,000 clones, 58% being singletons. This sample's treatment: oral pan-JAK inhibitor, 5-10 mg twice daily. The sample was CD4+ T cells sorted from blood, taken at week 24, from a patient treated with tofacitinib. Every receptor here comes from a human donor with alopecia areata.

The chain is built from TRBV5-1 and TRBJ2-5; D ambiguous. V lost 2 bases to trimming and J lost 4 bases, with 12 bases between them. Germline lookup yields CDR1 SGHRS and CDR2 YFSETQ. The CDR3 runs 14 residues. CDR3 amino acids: CASSLEVGRETQYF. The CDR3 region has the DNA TGCGCCAGCAGCTTAGAGGTGGGAAGAGAGACCCAGTACTTC.

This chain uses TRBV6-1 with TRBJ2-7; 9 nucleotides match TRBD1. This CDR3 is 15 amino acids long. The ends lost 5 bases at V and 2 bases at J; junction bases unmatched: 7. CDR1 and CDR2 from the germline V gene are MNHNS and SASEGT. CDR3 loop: CASSRMRDRAYEQYF. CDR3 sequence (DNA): TGTGCCAGCAGTAGAATGCGGGACAGGGCCTACGAGCAGTACTTC.

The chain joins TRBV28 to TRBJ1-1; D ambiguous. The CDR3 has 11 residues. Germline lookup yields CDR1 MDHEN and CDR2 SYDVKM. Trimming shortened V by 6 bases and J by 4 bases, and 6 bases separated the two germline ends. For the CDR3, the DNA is TGTGCCAGCAGCATGTTCACTGAAGCTTTCTTT. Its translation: CASSMFTEAFF.

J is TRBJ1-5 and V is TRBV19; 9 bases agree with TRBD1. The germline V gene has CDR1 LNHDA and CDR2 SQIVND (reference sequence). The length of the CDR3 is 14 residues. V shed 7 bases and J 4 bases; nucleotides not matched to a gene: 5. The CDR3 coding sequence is TGTGCCAGTAATCCGACAGGGGGGAATCAGCCCCAGCATTTT. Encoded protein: CASNPTGGNQPQHF.

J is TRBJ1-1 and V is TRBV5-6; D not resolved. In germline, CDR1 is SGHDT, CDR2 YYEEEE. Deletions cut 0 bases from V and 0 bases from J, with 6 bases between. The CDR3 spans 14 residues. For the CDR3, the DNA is TGTGCCAGCAGCTTGGACAGTATGAACACTGAAGCTTTCTTT. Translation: CASSLDSMNTEAFF.

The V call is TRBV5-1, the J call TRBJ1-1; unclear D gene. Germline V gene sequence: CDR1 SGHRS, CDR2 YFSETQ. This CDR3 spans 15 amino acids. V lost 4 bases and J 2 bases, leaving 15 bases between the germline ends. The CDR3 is CASSGTLPSNTEAFF. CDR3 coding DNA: TGCGCCAGCAGCGGAACGTTGCCATCCAACACTGAAGCTTTCTTT.

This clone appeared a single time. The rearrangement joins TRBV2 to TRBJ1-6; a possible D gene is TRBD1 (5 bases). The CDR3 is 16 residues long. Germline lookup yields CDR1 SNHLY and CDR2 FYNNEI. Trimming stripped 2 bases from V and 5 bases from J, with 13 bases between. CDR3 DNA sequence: TGTGCCAGCAGTGAAAACGCAGGGACCAATAATTCACCCCTCCACTTT. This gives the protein CASSENAGTNNSPLHF.

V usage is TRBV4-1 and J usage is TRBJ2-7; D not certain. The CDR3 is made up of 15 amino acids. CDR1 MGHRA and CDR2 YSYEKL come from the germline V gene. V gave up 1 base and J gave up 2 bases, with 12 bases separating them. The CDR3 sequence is CASSQGVADTYEQYF. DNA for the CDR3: TGCGCCAGCAGCCAAGGGGTGGCAGACACCTACGAGCAGTACTTC.

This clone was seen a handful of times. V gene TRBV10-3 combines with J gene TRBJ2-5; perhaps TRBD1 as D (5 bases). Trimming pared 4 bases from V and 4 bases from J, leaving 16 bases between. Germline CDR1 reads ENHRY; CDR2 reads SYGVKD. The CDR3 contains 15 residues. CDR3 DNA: TGTGCCATCAGTGCCCGCAGCAGGGCCGGAGAGACCCAGTACTTC. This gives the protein CAISARSRAGETQYF.

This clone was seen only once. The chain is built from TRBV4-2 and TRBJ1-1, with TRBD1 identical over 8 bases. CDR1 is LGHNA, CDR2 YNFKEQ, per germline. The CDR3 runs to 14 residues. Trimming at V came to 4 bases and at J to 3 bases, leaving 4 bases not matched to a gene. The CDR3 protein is CASSRGQGDTEAFF. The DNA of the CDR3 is TGTGCCAGCAGCCGCGGACAGGGTGACACTGAAGCTTTCTTT.

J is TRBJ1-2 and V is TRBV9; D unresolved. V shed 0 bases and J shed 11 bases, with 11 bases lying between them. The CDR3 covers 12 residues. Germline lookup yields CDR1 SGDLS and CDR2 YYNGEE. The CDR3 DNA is TGTGCCAGCAGCGTAGACAGCGGAGGGTACACCTTC. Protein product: CASSVDSGGYTF.

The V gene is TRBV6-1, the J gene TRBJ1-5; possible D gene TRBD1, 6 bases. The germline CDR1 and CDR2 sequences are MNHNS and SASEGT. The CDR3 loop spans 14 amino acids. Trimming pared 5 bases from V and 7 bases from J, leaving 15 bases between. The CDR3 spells CASSTTAGDQPQHF. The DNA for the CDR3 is TGTGCCAGCAGTACTACCGCAGGGGACCAGCCCCAGCATTTT.

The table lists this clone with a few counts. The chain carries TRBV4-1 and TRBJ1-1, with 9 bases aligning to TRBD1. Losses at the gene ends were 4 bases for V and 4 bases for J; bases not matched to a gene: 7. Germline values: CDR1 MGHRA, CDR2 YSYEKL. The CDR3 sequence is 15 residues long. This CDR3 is CASSPGDRDTTEAFF. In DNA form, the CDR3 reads TGCGCCAGCAGCCCTGGGGACAGGGATACCACTGAAGCTTTCTTT.

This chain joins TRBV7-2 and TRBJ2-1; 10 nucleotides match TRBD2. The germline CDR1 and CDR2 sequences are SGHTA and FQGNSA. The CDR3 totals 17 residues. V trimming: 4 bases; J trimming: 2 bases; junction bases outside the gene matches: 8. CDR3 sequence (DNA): TGTGCCAGCAGCTCGCCTAGCGGGGGCCCAGCCTACAATGAGCAGTTCTTC. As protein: CASSSPSGGPAYNEQFF.

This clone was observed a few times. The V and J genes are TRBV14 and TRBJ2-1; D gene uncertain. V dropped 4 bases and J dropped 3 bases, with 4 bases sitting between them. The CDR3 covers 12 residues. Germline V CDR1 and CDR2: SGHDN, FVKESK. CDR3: CASSPSYNEQFF. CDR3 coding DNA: TGTGCCAGCAGCCCTAGCTACAATGAGCAGTTCTTC.

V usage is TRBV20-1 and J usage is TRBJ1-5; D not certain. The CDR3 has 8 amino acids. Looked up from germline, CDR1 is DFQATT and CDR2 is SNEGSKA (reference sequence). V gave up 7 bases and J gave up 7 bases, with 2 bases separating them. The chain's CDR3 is CSVQPQHF. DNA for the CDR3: TGCAGTGTGCAGCCCCAGCATTTT.

The CDR3 loop is CASSQGDRAKNIQYF. The CDR3 DNA sequence: TGTGCCAGCAGCCAAGGGGACAGAGCCAAAAACATTCAGTACTTC. This chain links TRBV4-2 with TRBJ2-4; 7 nucleotides agree with TRBD1. The CDR3 contains 15 residues. V was pared by 1 base and J by 0 bases, with 0 bases of the junction left unmatched. CDR1 is LGHNA, CDR2 YNFKEQ, per germline.